Below, 11 T cell receptor beta chains from the same sample are listed, as sequenced in a study of T cells of healthy individuals. TCRdb passed the 5' RACE reads through MiXCR, listing each CDR3 protein once. The sample shows more than 85,000 distinct CDR3 sequences, roughly a sixth of them seen only once. The receptors derive from a human donor in good health.

This chain joins TRBV5-5 and TRBJ1-6, with D uncertain. Trimming removed 4 bases at V and 8 bases at J, with 13 bases between. The CDR3 covers 14 residues. Germline assignment: CDR1 SGHKS and CDR2 YYEKEE (reference sequence). CDR3 nucleotides: TGTGCCAGCAGCCTGGACGTTGGATATTCACCCCTCCACTTT. Translating gives CASSLDVGYSPLHF. Together with reference TRBV5-5 and TRBJ1-6, the CDR3 gives the full variable domain: DAGVTQSPTHLIKTRGQQVTLRCSPISGHKSVSWYQQVLGQGPQFIFQYYEKEERGRGNFPDRFSARQFPNYSSELNVNALLLGDSALYLCASSLDVGYSPLHFGNGTRLTVT.

The chain recombines TRBV20-1 with TRBJ2-2; tentative D call: TRBD2 (5 bases). Germline loops: CDR1 DFQATT, CDR2 SNEGSKA (reference sequence). This CDR3 comprises 15 residues. V shed 3 bases and J shed 4 bases, with 15 bases lying between them. The CDR3 reads CSARRVGTSTGELFF. CDR3 DNA sequence: TGCAGTGCTAGGAGGGTTGGCACAAGCACCGGGGAGCTGTTTTTT.

The chain carries TRBV15 and TRBJ2-1; 10 positions match TRBD2. CDR3 length: 15 residues. Trimming took 3 bases from V and 3 from J; bases not matched to a gene: 2. CDR1 and CDR2 (germline): LNHNV, YYDKDF (reference sequence). The CDR3 sequence: CATSSTSGDYNEQFF. Written as DNA, the CDR3 is TGTGCCACCAGCAGTACTAGCGGGGACTACAATGAGCAGTTCTTC.

A few counts support this clonotype. Just one base apart from a much larger clone, this may be a read error. V gene TRBV7-2 combines with J gene TRBJ1-2; TRBD1 might be the D (5 bases). Germline V CDR1 and CDR2: SGHTA, FQGNSA. The CDR3 covers 18 residues. The CDR3 loop reads CASSLVAGRASTRQGYNF. The CDR3 DNA sequence: TGTGCCAGCAGCTTAGTGGCAGGGAGGGCCTCCACTCGTCAGGGCTACAACTTC.

The chain carries TRBV9 and TRBJ2-3; 11 bases agree with TRBD2. V lost 0 bases, J lost 2 bases, and 11 bases stayed unmatched. The CDR3 loop spans 19 amino acids. CDR1 is SGDLS, CDR2 YYNGEE, per germline. The CDR3 sequence is CASSVAPHASGRLTDTQYF. The CDR3 region has the DNA TGTGCCAGCAGCGTAGCCCCCCACGCTAGCGGGAGGCTCACAGATACGCAGTATTTT.

This clonotype has just a few counts. The chain has TRBV4-3 and TRBJ2-1, with 10 nucleotides matching TRBD1. Germline loops: CDR1 LGHNA, CDR2 YSLEER. V lost 0 bases and J lost 2; bases outside the gene matches: 4. The CDR3 runs to 17 residues. CDR3 protein: CASSQDRGQGTYNEQFF. The CDR3 coding sequence is TGCGCCAGCAGCCAAGATAGGGGACAGGGGACCTACAATGAGCAGTTCTTC.

This clonotype was counted many times. This chain links TRBV6-5 with TRBJ2-1; 8 bases line up with TRBD2. Germline V gene sequence: CDR1 MNHEY, CDR2 SVGAGI. The CDR3 is made up of 16 amino acids. V gave up 6 bases and J gave up 3 bases; unmatched junction bases: 10. CDR3 sequence reads: CASSTKREMNYNEQFF. CDR3 nucleotides: TGTGCCAGCAGCACTAAGCGGGAGATGAACTACAATGAGCAGTTCTTC.

This clonotype was counted ten times or more. This chain links TRBV28 with TRBJ1-3; the D gene is possibly TRBD1 (6 bases). The germline V and J ends were trimmed by 7 bases and 4 bases, with 8 bases remaining between them. Germline-derived CDR1 and CDR2 are MDHEN and SYDVKM. The CDR3 spans 12 residues. CDR3 loop: CASTGTGNTIYF. In DNA form, the CDR3 reads TGTGCCAGCACAGGGACAGGAAACACCATATATTTT.

The chain joins TRBV6-4 to TRBJ2-1, with 8 bases identical to TRBD2. CDR1 and CDR2 (germline): MRHNA, SNTAGT. This CDR3 region has 14 residues. Trimming took 2 bases from V and 6 from J; bases not matched to a gene: 3. The CDR3 region is CASSDPGLVNEQFF. Written as DNA, the CDR3 is TGTGCCAGCAGTGACCCGGGACTAGTCAATGAGCAGTTCTTC.

The genes are TRBV5-6 and TRBJ2-4; D is uncertain. Germline V gene lookup returns CDR1 SGHDT and CDR2 YYEEEE. Deletions cut 2 bases from V and 8 bases from J, with 11 bases between. This CDR3 spans 13 amino acids. The CDR3 DNA reads as TGTGCCAGCAGCTTTGCTGGGCCTGACATTCAGTACTTC. Its translation is CASSFAGPDIQYF.

The rearrangement uses TRBV18 and TRBJ2-3, with TRBD1 as a possible D gene (6 bases). V lost 3 bases and J lost 1, with 17 bases in between. This CDR3 has 17 amino acids. Germline CDR1 and CDR2: KGHSH and LQKENI. The CDR3 region has the DNA TGTGCCAGCTCACCGCCCCGGGACACGGAGGGCACAGATACGCAGTATTTT. Residues: CASSPPRDTEGTDTQYF.